The present T cell receptor beta chain was sequenced within a study of T cell changes during pregnancy in multiple sclerosis. Method: immunoSEQ multiplex PCR; TCRdb's copy keeps in-frame clones and lacks some. The sample contains tens of thousands of clones, approximately 89% of which appear only once. The CDR3 length is 16 residues. With 1 base removed from V and 0 bases from J, the gap between germline ends came to 13 bases. Per the germline V gene, CDR1 is SGHNT and CDR2 is YYREEE (reference sequence). The sequencing here drew on CD4+ T cells from peripheral blood mononuclear cells, taken in the second trimester of pregnancy. The receptor was derived from a female donor in good health, enrolled as a control in a pregnancy study. The chain combines TRBV5-4 with TRBJ1-2; D unresolved. CDR3 bases: TGTGCCAGCAGCTTGAGTGGAAGGAGGTCTAACTATGGCTACACCTTC. Translating it yields CASSLSGRRSNYGYTF.